The source of this T cell receptor (beta chain) is a study of shared clonotypes between healthy human individuals. Sequenced by immunoSEQ multiplex PCR; TCRdb stores in-frame clones only, minus some. Of some 1,600,000 clones listed, under 99% are singletons. The CDR3 is 16 residues long. This TCR was sampled from a man between 25 and 39 years old in good health. Sequencing used naive CD4+ T cells sorted from blood. Subset described: CD45RA+ positively selected. The chain joins TRBV21-1 to TRBJ2-5; no check of the table's D call, TRBD2, against the DNA was made. TRBV21-1 is given as a pseudogene. The CDR3 spells CASSTTSGRGRETQYF. As DNA, the CDR3 is TGTGCCAGCAGCACCACTAGCGGGAGAGGAAGGGAGACCCAGTACTTC.